A selection of T cell receptor beta chains follows, all from one sample in a study of shared clonotypes between healthy human individuals. The repertoire was sequenced with immunoSEQ multiplex PCR; TCRdb's copy has only in-frame clones and lacks some. In the table there are about 2.1 million clones, just over 90% of which are singletons. Sequencing was carried out using naive CD8+ T cells from PBMCs. The receptors derive from a man younger than 30 in good health. Some clones in this sample may be carry-over from other donors' samples. CDR3s include the opening cysteine and the closing phenylalanine or tryptophan. Fields, in order: CDR3 protein, CDR3 DNA, D gene, clone size, J gene, V gene. The D gene is left open where the match is weak. The size of a clone is reported for some rows only, either as once, few or many, or as a class for expanded clones.

CDR3aa: CASSLEPGQGSEKLFF; CDR3nt: TGTGCCAGCAGCCTCGAGCCCGGACAGGGGTCTGAAAAACTGTTTTTT; d_gene: TRBD1; abundance: -; j_gene: TRBJ1-4; v_gene: TRBV9
CDR3aa: CASSSGLAGIGEQYF; CDR3nt: TGTGCCAGCAGCTCTGGACTAGCGGGTATTGGCGAGCAGTACTTC; d_gene: TRBD2; abundance: -; j_gene: TRBJ2-7; v_gene: TRBV11-3
CDR3aa: CASSGGTSGSNEQFF; CDR3nt: TGTGCCAGCAGCGGAGGGACTAGCGGGAGCAATGAGCAGTTCTTC; d_gene: TRBD2; abundance: once; j_gene: TRBJ2-1; v_gene: TRBV9
CDR3aa: CASSQGEGGDGYTF; CDR3nt: TGCGCCAGCAGCCAAGGGGAGGGTGGGGATGGCTACACCTTC; d_gene: -; abundance: -; j_gene: TRBJ1-2; v_gene: TRBV4-3
CDR3aa: CASSPRQGAVSSEKLFF; CDR3nt: TGTGCCAGCAGCCCACGGCAGGGGGCGGTTAGTAGTGAAAAACTGTTTTTT; d_gene: TRBD1; abundance: -; j_gene: TRBJ1-4; v_gene: TRBV11-2
CDR3aa: CASSLSAGRHEQYF; CDR3nt: TGTGCCAGCAGCTTATCGGCAGGGCGGCACGAGCAGTACTTC; d_gene: -; abundance: once; j_gene: TRBJ2-7; v_gene: TRBV7-2
CDR3aa: CASSVVSDSSGNTIYF; CDR3nt: TGTGCCAGCAGCGTAGTGTCGGATTCCTCTGGAAACACCATATATTTT; d_gene: -; abundance: -; j_gene: TRBJ1-3; v_gene: TRBV9
CDR3aa: CASSSRGTGYGYTF; CDR3nt: TGTGCCAGCTCCTCTCGGGGGACGGGCTATGGCTACACCTTC; d_gene: -; abundance: -; j_gene: TRBJ1-2; v_gene: TRBV27
CDR3aa: CASSFSLASYEQYF; CDR3nt: TGTGCCAGCAGTTTCAGTCTGGCTTCCTACGAGCAGTACTTC; d_gene: -; abundance: -; j_gene: TRBJ2-7; v_gene: TRBV27
CDR3aa: CASSFGTSGGNEQYF; CDR3nt: TGTGCCAGCAGTTTCGGTACTAGCGGGGGTAACGAGCAGTACTTC; d_gene: TRBD2; abundance: -; j_gene: TRBJ2-7; v_gene: TRBV28
CDR3aa: CASSTLYDEQYF; CDR3nt: TGTGCCAGCAGTACCCTATATGACGAGCAGTACTTC; d_gene: -; abundance: -; j_gene: TRBJ2-7; v_gene: TRBV27
CDR3aa: CASSQDPASLNEQFF; CDR3nt: TGCGCCAGCAGCCAAGATCCGGCTAGCCTCAATGAGCAGTTCTTC; d_gene: -; abundance: -; j_gene: TRBJ2-1; v_gene: TRBV4-1
CDR3aa: CASSLWEGYTEAFF; CDR3nt: TGTGCCAGCAGTCTCTGGGAGGGGTACACTGAAGCTTTCTTT; d_gene: -; abundance: -; j_gene: TRBJ1-1; v_gene: TRBV6-6
CDR3aa: CASSAGGAGYEQYF; CDR3nt: TGTGCCAGCAGCGCAGGGGGGGCAGGCTACGAGCAGTACTTC; d_gene: -; abundance: -; j_gene: TRBJ2-7; v_gene: TRBV7-9
CDR3aa: CASSYSPGGGFETQYF; CDR3nt: TGTGCCAGCAGTTACTCGCCAGGGGGCGGCTTTGAGACCCAGTACTTC; d_gene: TRBD1; abundance: -; j_gene: TRBJ2-5; v_gene: TRBV6-5
CDR3aa: CASSPPTLAGVYNEQFF; CDR3nt: TGTGCCAGCTCACCACCGACACTAGCGGGTGTTTATAATGAGCAGTTCTTC; d_gene: TRBD2; abundance: -; j_gene: TRBJ2-1; v_gene: TRBV18
CDR3aa: CASSVRTGSGDTQYF; CDR3nt: TGTGCCAGCAGCGTTAGGACAGGTTCGGGAGATACGCAGTATTTT; d_gene: TRBD1; abundance: once; j_gene: TRBJ2-3; v_gene: TRBV9
CDR3aa: CASTFVRDRHTDTQYF; CDR3nt: TGTGCCAGCACCTTCGTCCGGGACAGGCACACAGATACGCAGTATTTT; d_gene: TRBD1; abundance: -; j_gene: TRBJ2-3; v_gene: TRBV7-8
CDR3aa: CASSQDAADLGNTIYF; CDR3nt: TGTGCCAGCAGCCAAGATGCGGCAGATCTTGGAAACACCATATATTTT; d_gene: -; abundance: -; j_gene: TRBJ1-3; v_gene: TRBV14
CDR3aa: CASSSDRGRYF; CDR3nt: TGTGCCAGCAGCTCAGACAGGGGGAGGTATTTT; d_gene: TRBD1; abundance: -; j_gene: TRBJ2-3; v_gene: TRBV11-2
CDR3aa: CASSPGGTYEQYF; CDR3nt: TGTGCCAGCAGTCCCGGCGGCACCTACGAGCAGTACTTC; d_gene: -; abundance: -; j_gene: TRBJ2-7; v_gene: TRBV27
CDR3aa: CASSEEGSEPYLAKNIQYF; CDR3nt: TGTGCCAGCAGTGAAGAAGGATCCGAGCCCTACTTAGCCAAAAACATTCAGTACTTC; d_gene: -; abundance: -; j_gene: TRBJ2-4; v_gene: TRBV2
CDR3aa: CASSWTASYEQYF; CDR3nt: TGTGCCAGCAGCTGGACAGCGAGTTACGAGCAGTACTTC; d_gene: -; abundance: -; j_gene: TRBJ2-7; v_gene: TRBV5-8
CDR3aa: CASSLIGTLYNEQFF; CDR3nt: TGTGCCAGCAGCCTCATCGGGACCCTATACAATGAGCAGTTCTTC; d_gene: -; abundance: -; j_gene: TRBJ2-1; v_gene: TRBV14
CDR3aa: CASANGGDTQYF; CDR3nt: TGTGCTAGTGCCAATGGGGGAGATACGCAGTATTTT; d_gene: -; abundance: -; j_gene: TRBJ2-3; v_gene: TRBV12-5
CDR3aa: CASSLGGLTEAFF; CDR3nt: TGTGCCAGCAGCTTGGGGGGGCTCACTGAAGCTTTCTTT; d_gene: -; abundance: -; j_gene: TRBJ1-1; v_gene: TRBV11-2
CDR3aa: CASTLGGGSTDTQYF; CDR3nt: TGTGCCAGCACCCTAGGTGGGGGCTCCACAGATACGCAGTATTTT; d_gene: -; abundance: -; j_gene: TRBJ2-3; v_gene: TRBV9
CDR3aa: CASSLTARIPKTQYF; CDR3nt: TGTGCCAGCAGTTTAACTGCCAGGATCCCCAAGACCCAGTACTTC; d_gene: -; abundance: -; j_gene: TRBJ2-5; v_gene: TRBV27
CDR3aa: CASSPGNRGVADTQYF; CDR3nt: TGCGCCAGCAGCCCAGGGAACAGGGGTGTCGCAGATACGCAGTATTTT; d_gene: TRBD1; abundance: -; j_gene: TRBJ2-3; v_gene: TRBV4-1
CDR3aa: CASIDSGRHTGELFF; CDR3nt: TGTGCCAGCATTGATAGCGGGAGACACACCGGGGAGCTGTTTTTT; d_gene: -; abundance: -; j_gene: TRBJ2-2; v_gene: TRBV21-1
CDR3aa: CASSKREGQGEGQPQHF; CDR3nt: TGTGCCAGCAGCAAAAGAGAGGGGCAGGGCGAGGGTCAGCCCCAGCATTTT; d_gene: -; abundance: -; j_gene: TRBJ1-5; v_gene: TRBV21-1
CDR3aa: CASSLGGATLPNYGYTF; CDR3nt: TGTGCCAGCAGTTTAGGGGGTGCAACGCTCCCTAACTATGGCTACACCTTC; d_gene: -; abundance: -; j_gene: TRBJ1-2; v_gene: TRBV27
CDR3aa: CASSSGRTPDNTF; CDR3nt: TGTGCCAGCAGCTCGGGGAGGACTCCGGATAACACCTTC; d_gene: -; abundance: -; j_gene: TRBJ1-2; v_gene: TRBV5-4
CDR3aa: CASSLRYNEQFF; CDR3nt: TGTGCCAGCAGTCTCCGGTACAATGAGCAGTTCTTC; d_gene: -; abundance: -; j_gene: TRBJ2-1; v_gene: TRBV27
CDR3aa: CASSVSGNSYEQYF; CDR3nt: TGTGCCAGCAGCGTCAGCGGAAACTCCTACGAGCAGTACTTC; d_gene: -; abundance: -; j_gene: TRBJ2-7; v_gene: TRBV7-2